This TCR beta chain came from a study of type 1 and type 2 diabetes patients (dated by TCRdb to between 2015 and 2016). Concerning the study at large: Recruited in China, the cohort was made up of 8 or 9 type 1 diabetes patients, four type 2 diabetes patients and six or seven nondiabetic controls. In the study, high-throughput sequencing was used to profile TCRbeta repertoires so that type 1 diabetes, type 2 diabetes and nondiabetic individuals could be compared. The TCRbeta libraries underwent paired-end sequencing on Illumina HiSeq 2000 or MiSeq instruments. For the type 1 diabetes patients, the type 2 diabetes patients acted as a disease comparison group. Throughout the study, CD4 or CD8 MicroBeads on MACS columns were used to positively select CD4+ and CD8+ T cells from PBMCs. When roughly 19-cycle amplification was compared with roughly 27-cycle amplification, V gene usage looked similar, suggesting that primer efficiencies were similar and PCR bias was random. Altogether, approximately 19 million paired-end reads were produced across the whole study. On the study overall, not on this receptor specifically: In both CD4+ and CD8+ T cells, type 2 diabetes repertoires were highly diverse, with diversity significantly greater than that of type 1 diabetes repertoires. Because only a limited number of T2D and control samples were sequenced, some T1D-only HECs might also appear in more T2D or control samples. Only a few highly-expanded CD4+ clones (median one) were found in type 2 diabetes patients, and these clones made up a median roughly 3.6% of reads. Type 2 diabetes and control samples had highly correlated V and J gene usage patterns, with the correlation between samples averaging about 0.97. Study groups were not matched for age and gender, which possibly biased interpretation.

Measured from the cysteine to the phenylalanine, the CDR3 is 14 residues long. The CDR3 DNA has 42 bases and is translated from base 1. Via the germline V gene, CDR1 is SQVTM and CDR2 ANQGSEA. V is pared back by 7 bases and J by 0 bases, with 14 bases lying between the germline termini. Every diabetic patient fulfilled standard classification criteria for type 1 or type 2 diabetes, and glucose and C-peptide were evaluated using WHO-recommended methods. Donors with other autoimmune diseases or infections within the previous four weeks were excluded. Roughly 9.8 milliliters of peripheral blood were collected from each participant. LymphoPrep density separation was used to isolate PBMCs. Instrument on record: Illumina MiSeq. For TCRbeta CDR3 amplification, the template was genomic DNA taken from the sorted T cell subsets. The TCRbeta CDR3 region was amplified by multiplex PCR using 30 forward and 13 reverse primers. PCR products were purified with AMPure XP beads, after which indices and adaptors were added in a second approximately 25-cycle PCR. Before sequencing, the QIAquick Gel Extraction Kit was used to gel-purify the libraries. The original pipeline was this. Paired-end reads were merged using FLASH and were aligned with IgBLAST to IMGT V, D and J germline references. Reads with less than 70% alignment identity to germline references were removed, leaving 10 million to 14 million reads across the study. CDR3 boundaries, reading frame and productivity were assigned according to IMGT definitions. A highly-expanded clone was defined as any clone making up 1% or more of reads, and normalized Shannon entropy served as the measure of diversity. Unpaired two-tailed t-tests were used to test for differences in Shannon entropy between groups. TCRdb trimmed public reads at Q25 via fastp, called clones via MiXCR and kept in-frame beta chains. Each entry merges the rows of one CDR3 protein and shows their most common DNA and genes. The V and J calls come from TCRdb's annotation, not from the publication. The sample table records fewer than 300,000 distinct CDR3 sequences; 47% of these occur just once. Roughly 15% of the sample belongs to the ten largest clones.

As regards this clonotype: This receptor's antigen is unknown. No much larger clonotype is one base removed from it; base qualities were not supplied.

This receptor was identified in a man aged 18 to 29 with type 2 diabetes. The specimen sequenced was peripheral blood mononuclear cells (PBMCs). The chain is encoded by TRBV29-1 joined to TRBJ2-3, and TRBD1 may be the D gene, going by 7 matching bases. The CDR3 protein sequence reads: CSAGGTASTDTQYF. The bases read TGCAGCGCAGGGGGGACAGCTAGCACAGATACGCAGTATTTT.